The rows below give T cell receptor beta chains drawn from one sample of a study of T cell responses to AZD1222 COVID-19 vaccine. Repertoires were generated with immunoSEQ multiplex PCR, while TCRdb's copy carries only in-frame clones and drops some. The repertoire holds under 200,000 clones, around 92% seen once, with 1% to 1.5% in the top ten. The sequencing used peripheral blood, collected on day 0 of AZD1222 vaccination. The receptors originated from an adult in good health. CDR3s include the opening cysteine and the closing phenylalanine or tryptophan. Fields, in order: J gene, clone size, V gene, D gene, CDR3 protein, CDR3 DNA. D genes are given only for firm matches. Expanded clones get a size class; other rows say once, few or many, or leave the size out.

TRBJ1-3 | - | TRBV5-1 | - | CASSYPAGGHSGNTIYF | TGCGCCAGCAGCTACCCGGCGGGGGGTCACTCTGGAAACACCATATATTTT
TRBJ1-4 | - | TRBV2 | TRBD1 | CASSVRGRGEKLFF | TGTGCCAGCAGTGTCAGGGGGCGAGGTGAAAAACTGTTTTTT
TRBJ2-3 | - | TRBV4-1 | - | CASSQEPGSSGGTQYF | TGCGCCAGCAGCCAAGAACCCGGCAGCTCTGGGGGTACGCAGTATTTT
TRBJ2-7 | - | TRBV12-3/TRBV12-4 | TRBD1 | CASSFGTGNEQYF | TGTGCCAGCAGTTTCGGGACAGGGAACGAGCAGTACTTC
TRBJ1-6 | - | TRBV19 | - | CASSISVRDGSPLHF | TGTGCCAGTAGTATCTCGGTCAGGGACGGTTCACCCCTCCACTTT
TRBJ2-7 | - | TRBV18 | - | CASSPPGSYEQYF | TGTGCCAGCTCACCACCGGGCTCCTACGAGCAGTACTTC
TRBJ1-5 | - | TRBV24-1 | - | CATSDPGPPWGNQPQHF | TGTGCCACCAGTGACCCTGGACCCCCTTGGGGCAATCAGCCCCAGCATTTT
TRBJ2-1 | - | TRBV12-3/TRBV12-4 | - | CASSLSPNEQFF | TGTGCCAGCAGTTTATCCCCGAATGAGCAGTTCTTC
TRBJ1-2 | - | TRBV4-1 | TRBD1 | CASSPTGVVYGYTF | TGCGCCAGCAGCCCGACAGGGGTCGTCTATGGCTACACCTTC
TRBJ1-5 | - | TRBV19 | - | CASSTNRVGGNQPQHF | TGTGCCAGTAGTACTAACAGGGTTGGGGGCAATCAGCCCCAGCATTTT
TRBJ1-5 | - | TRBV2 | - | CASSENRNSNQPQHF | TGTGCCAGCAGTGAAAACAGGAATAGCAATCAGCCCCAGCATTTT
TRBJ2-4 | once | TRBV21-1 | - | CASLPPLYKNIQYF | TGTGCCAGCCTACCCCCCCTATACAAAAACATTCAGTACTTC
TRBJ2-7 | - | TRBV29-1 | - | CSVGETYEQYF | TGCAGCGTTGGGGAAACCTACGAGCAGTACTTC
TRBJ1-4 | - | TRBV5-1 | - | CASQGFNEKLFF | TGCGCCAGCCAGGGGTTTAATGAAAAACTGTTTTTT
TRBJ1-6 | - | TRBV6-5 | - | CASSYSVLGLNSPLHF | TGTGCCAGCAGTTACTCCGTGTTGGGGCTTAATTCACCCCTCCACTTT
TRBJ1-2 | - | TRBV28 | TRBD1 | CASSGQGSWIGGYTF | TGTGCCAGCAGTGGACAGGGAAGTTGGATCGGCGGCTACACCTTC
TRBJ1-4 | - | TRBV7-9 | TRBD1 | CASSDIPGQGAEKLFF | TGTGCCAGCAGCGATATTCCGGGACAGGGGGCTGAAAAACTGTTTTTT
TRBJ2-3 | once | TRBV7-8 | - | CASSYGGSTDTQYF | TGTGCCAGCAGTTACGGGGGTAGCACAGATACGCAGTATTTT
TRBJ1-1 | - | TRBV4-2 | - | CASSQDLGHTEAFF | TGTGCCAGCAGCCAAGATCTGGGGCACACTGAAGCTTTCTTT
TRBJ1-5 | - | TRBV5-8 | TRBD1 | CASRGTENQPQHF | TGTGCCAGCAGGGGGACAGAGAATCAGCCCCAGCATTTT
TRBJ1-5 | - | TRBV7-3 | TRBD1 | CASSLDRGQPQHF | TGTGCCAGCAGCTTGGACAGGGGTCAGCCCCAGCATTTT
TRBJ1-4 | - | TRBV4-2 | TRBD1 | CASSFGQGNEKLFF | TGTGCCAGCAGCTTTGGACAGGGGAATGAAAAACTGTTTTTT
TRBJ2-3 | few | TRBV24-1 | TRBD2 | CATSDFSGGTRDTQYF | TGTGCCACCAGTGATTTTAGCGGGGGCACCCGGGATACGCAGTATTTT
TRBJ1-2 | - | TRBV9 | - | CASSVATGGEYGYTF | TGTGCCAGCAGCGTAGCTACGGGTGGGGAGTATGGCTACACCTTC
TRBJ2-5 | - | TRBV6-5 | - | CASSTRALGKKTQYF | TGTGCCAGCAGTACCCGGGCCCTCGGGAAAAAGACCCAGTACTTC
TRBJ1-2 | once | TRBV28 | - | CASSFSPRGSYGYTF | TGTGCCAGCAGTTTCAGCCCTCGAGGCAGCTATGGCTACACCTTC
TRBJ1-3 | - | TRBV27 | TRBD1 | CASSSRGLDRANTIYF | TGTGCCAGCAGTTCCCGAGGCTTGGACAGGGCTAACACCATATATTTT
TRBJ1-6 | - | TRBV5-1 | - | CASSLGAPQALHF | TGCGCCAGCAGCCTCGGGGCCCCTCAGGCCCTCCACTTT
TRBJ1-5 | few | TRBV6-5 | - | CASSPRTGNQPQHF | TGTGCCAGCAGTCCCCGGACGGGCAATCAGCCCCAGCATTTT
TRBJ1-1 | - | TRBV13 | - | CASSLGGGANTEAFF | TGTGCCAGCAGCTTAGGCGGGGGCGCGAACACTGAAGCTTTCTTT
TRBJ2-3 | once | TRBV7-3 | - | CASSFTSGLRTDTQYF | TGTGCCAGCAGCTTTACGTCGGGACTCCGCACAGATACGCAGTATTTT
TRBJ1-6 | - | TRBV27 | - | CASSLRSRGSYNSPLHF | TGTGCCAGCAGTTTACGGTCTCGGGGCTCCTATAATTCACCCCTCCACTTT
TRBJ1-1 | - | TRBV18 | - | CASSPREGDEAFF | TGTGCCAGCTCACCACGGGAAGGAGATGAAGCTTTCTTT
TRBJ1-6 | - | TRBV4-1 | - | CASSQGEGLPNSPLHF | TGCGCCAGCAGCCAGGGGGAGGGACTTCCTAATTCACCCCTCCACTTT
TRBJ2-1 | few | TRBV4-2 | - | CASSQVPGKGSNEQFF | TGTGCCAGCAGCCAAGTCCCTGGGAAGGGGAGCAATGAGCAGTTCTTC
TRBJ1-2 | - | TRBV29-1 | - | CSVQVREVYGYTF | TGCAGCGTTCAAGTTAGGGAGGTTTATGGCTACACCTTC
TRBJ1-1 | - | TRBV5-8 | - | CASSWPTTNTEAFF | TGTGCCAGCAGCTGGCCAACTACCAACACTGAAGCTTTCTTT
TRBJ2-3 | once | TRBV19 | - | CASSRAGWGSTDTQYF | TGTGCCAGTAGCCGGGCGGGGTGGGGCAGCACAGATACGCAGTATTTT
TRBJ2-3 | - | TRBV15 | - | CATASVFTDTQYF | TGTGCCACCGCTAGCGTCTTCACAGATACGCAGTATTTT
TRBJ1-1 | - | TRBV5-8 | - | CASTGRMTMNTEAFF | TGTGCCAGCACGGGACGGATGACCATGAACACTGAAGCTTTCTTT
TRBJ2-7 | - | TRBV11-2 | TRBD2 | CASSLGASGSYEQYF | TGTGCCAGCAGCTTAGGGGCTAGCGGTTCCTACGAGCAGTACTTC
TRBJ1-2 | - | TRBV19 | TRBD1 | CASSPNGGGANYGYTF | TGTGCCAGTAGTCCCAACGGAGGGGGCGCGAACTATGGCTACACCTTC
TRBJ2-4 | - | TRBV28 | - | CAGAGGSKNIQYF | TGTGCCGGGGCGGGCGGATCCAAAAACATTCAGTACTTC
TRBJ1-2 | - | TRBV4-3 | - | CASSQASQLNYGYTF | TGCGCCAGCAGCCAAGCGTCACAGTTGAACTATGGCTACACCTTC
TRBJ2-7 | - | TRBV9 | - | CASSVVGQHYEQYF | TGTGCCAGCAGCGTAGTTGGACAGCACTACGAGCAGTACTTC
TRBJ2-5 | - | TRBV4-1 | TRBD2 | CASSLQLAGGSQETQYF | TGCGCCAGCAGCCTTCAACTAGCGGGGGGCTCCCAAGAGACCCAGTACTTC
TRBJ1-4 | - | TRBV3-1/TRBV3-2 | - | CASSHKATYEKLFF | TGTGCCAGCAGTCACAAGGCTACCTATGAAAAACTGTTTTTT